This T cell receptor (beta chain) was sequenced in a study of identical twins (dated by TCRdb to 2016 to 2017). Study-wide context: TCR alpha and beta repertoires from monozygotic twins, unrelated adults of various ages and cord blood were deep-sequenced to test whether fetal clonotypes persist. To rule out contamination, replicate twin experiments were performed at different times with different library preparation protocols. Here is what the overall study found, with its caveats: Zero-insertion analyses could be partly confounded by invariant T cells such as MAIT and iNKT, though diverse VJ usage argued against such confounding for most clonotypes. Compared with coincidental sharing between unrelated individuals, an excess of low generation-probability sequences was observed among out-of-frame TCR alpha sequences shared between twins. Fewer insertions were carried by abundant cord blood beta clonotypes, a similar but weaker trend appeared in young adult naive repertoires, and no such trend appeared in memory repertoires. Because the same donors could not be followed over many years, the conclusions depended on cross-sectional statistical analysis. Out-of-frame TCR alpha sharing in monozygotic twins was systematically underestimated by recombination models, whereas sharing between unrelated individuals was in agreement with the recombination models. A weaker excess of twin sharing was found in beta out-of-frame sequences because the signal-to-noise ratio was lowered by fewer shared sequences.

The library was made by 5' RACE. These reads were obtained on an Illumina HiSeq 2000. A universal primer binding site was added through template switching, and the final cDNA carried a unique molecular identifier so that TCR cDNA molecules could be counted accurately. First-strand cDNA for TCR alpha and beta chains was synthesized from specific primers in the conserved constant-segment region. To control for contamination, every cDNA library carried two barcodes: a SMART-Mk sample barcode plus Illumina barcodes. TruSeq adapter sequences along with Illumina sample barcodes were introduced in two successive PCR steps. The Illumina HiSeq platform was used with custom primers to sequence TCR alpha and beta cDNA libraries. On the authors' methods: MiGEC processed the raw reads to extract unique molecular identifiers, while MiXCR was used to determine the CDR3 positions. Recombination models were inferred per individual with the repgenHMM and IGoR tools using an EM algorithm. The tcR package in R was used for shared clonotype analysis, with sharing normalized by the product of cloneset sizes. Out-of-frame nonproductive sequences were analyzed to study raw recombination free of thymic and clonal selection effects. The raw public reads went through TCRdb reprocessing: fastp at Q25, MiXCR clone calling, in-frame beta chains kept. Rows with a matching CDR3 protein are joined into one entry that keeps the most common DNA and genes. None of the V and J calls come from the authors' own analysis; TCRdb made them. The sample profile shows 450,000 or so distinct CDR3 sequences; roughly an eighth of them were found once. The top ten constitute about 0.94% of the sample.

V was cut back by 5 bases and J by 7 bases, leaving a gap of 11 bases between them. From its cysteine to its phenylalanine, the CDR3 spans 12 amino acids. Just CDR3 DNA is preserved here, 36 bases in frame from base 1. From the germline V gene, CDR1 is SGHAT and CDR2 is FQNNGV. Only healthy Caucasian donors were included. The twin cohort comprised three pairs of female monozygotic twins, all aged about 18 to 30 years. CD4+ and CD8+ T cell populations were isolated with positive isolation kits from Invitrogen. Notes on this clonotype: Its antigen remains unidentified. No per-base quality is available; no much larger clone lies one base away.

This sample also belongs to another study, concerning yellow fever vaccine responses in identical twins. The other study reports the following: According to the authors, the vaccine-induced T cell response in identical twins seemed to be partly convergent and partly specific to each individual. In identical twins, the study followed T cell clones that responded to the vaccine with precision.

The sequenced sample was CD4+ T cells sorted from blood. The receptor comes from a woman aged 18-29 years in good health. Recombination linked TRBV11-2 to TRBJ1-2, with the D gene too uncertain to name. Here is the DNA: TGTGCCAGCAGCCCGATAGGGTTTGGCTACACCTTC. It is translated as CASSPIGFGYTF.